The TCR beta chain under discussion was sequenced for a study of glioma-infiltrating T cells. Overall study context: Glioblastomas were WHO grade IV, sampled at first diagnosis; low-grade were grade II. Some 1 million peripheral T cells were targeted at about 4.5- to 11-fold coverage. Study-wide results and limits: Tissue and blood shared very few CDR3 sequences. Patients with low tissue-blood divergence carried a signature set of shared blood CDR3 motifs.

Using RNA template, CDR3s of TCR alpha and beta were amplified with iRepertoire arm-PCR. From the multiplex PCR reads, TCRdb called clonotypes with MiXCR, one entry per CDR3 protein. The sample lists around 350,000 distinct CDR3 sequences, around 38% seen once, with about 12% in the top ten. The CDR3 length is 16 residues. Trimming took 2 bases from V and 0 from J, leaving 11 bases between them. Per the germline V gene, CDR1 is MGHRA and CDR2 is YSYEKL. About this clonotype itself: Its antigen is currently unknown.

Sequenced material: glioma tissue, nonneoplastic brain tissue, or PBMCs (not recorded which). The chain joins TRBV4-1 to TRBJ2-1, with D hard to call. This TCR was recovered from a human donor with low-grade glioma or glioblastoma, undergoing nonglioma brain surgery, or in good health (not recorded which). The CDR3 nucleotides are TGCGCCAGCAGCCAATCGGCGGTTAGCTCCTACAATGAGCAGTTCTTC. Translating gives CASSQSAVSSYNEQFF.